This T cell receptor (beta chain) emerged from a study of cytomegalovirus exposure and HLA in healthy donors. Findings and limits, study-wide: Apparent HLA restriction characterized most CMV-associated TCR beta chains in a later analysis. The productive fraction for most TCR beta V segments was about 87% or about 30% in an earlier analysis. Later analysis identified several of the most significant clusters that appeared linked to common viral pathogens.

Concerning this clone: Its antigen is not identified.

Per the germline V gene, CDR1 is MDHEN and CDR2 is SYDVKM. Trimming at V came to 2 bases and at J to 5 bases, leaving 4 bases not matched to a gene. CDR3 size: 15 residues. PCR amplification relied on 60 Vbeta primers (plus 13 Jbeta primers). The data were produced by immunoSEQ multiplex PCR, yet TCRdb's version contains in-frame clones alone and is incomplete. The sample lists more than 110,000 clones, roughly 79% occurring once. The chain carries TRBV28 and TRBJ1-5; 9 bases match TRBD1. This receptor was identified in a man aged 25 to 40 in good health and CMV-seropositive. The sample was PBMCs. The CDR3 spells CASSLSGTGYQPQHF. In DNA form, the CDR3 reads TGTGCCAGCAGTTTAAGTGGGACAGGGTATCAGCCCCAGCATTTT. The variable domain in full, completed from reference TRBV28 and TRBJ1-5, reads DVKVTQSSRYLVKRTGEKVFLECVQDMDHENMFWYRQDPGLGLRLIYFSYDVKMKEKGDIPEGYSVSREKKERFSLILESASTNQTSMYLCASSLSGTGYQPQHFGDGTRLSIL.